The entry below gives a single T cell receptor beta chain sequence along with its context. Its antigen remains unknown. The ends were cut back, 10 bases at V and 8 bases at J, with 14 bases in the middle. This CDR3 is built from 12 residues. The germline CDR1 and CDR2 sequences are MNHEY and SVGAGI. This specimen comes from a study of shared clonotypes between healthy human individuals. Study conclusions and caveats: Sequencing depth was predicted to influence how clonotypes are shared among donors.

Only in-frame clones appear in the TCRdb table, and some are missing; sequencing was by immunoSEQ multiplex PCR. The repertoire holds more than 400,000 clones, roughly 80% seen once, with 9.5% to 15% in the top ten. This TCR came from a woman aged 40 to 50 in good health. Some clones in this sample may be carry-over from other donors' samples. The rearrangement uses TRBV6-5 and TRBJ1-4; D call uncertain. Sequencing was carried out using PBMCs. The CDR3 coding sequence is TGTGCCACCGCGTCGGGTGGGGAAAAACTGTTTTTT. Its protein is CATASGGEKLFF.